The 25 T cell receptor beta chains below were found in one sample sequenced in a study of PD-L1 blockade in urothelial cancer. TCRdb's copy holds only in-frame clones and misses some; the assay was immunoSEQ multiplex PCR. Here the sample spans more than 40,000 clones, more than 70% being singletons. The specimen was PBMCs, collected around atezolizumab (anti-PD-L1) treatment. The receptors were sampled from a woman in her sixties or seventies with urothelial cancer.

This chain uses TRBV4-3 with TRBJ2-1; 12 bases are shared with TRBD2. This CDR3 comprises 18 residues. Per germline, CDR1 LGHNA and CDR2 YSLEER. V gave up 0 bases and J gave up 7 bases; unmatched junction bases: 10. The CDR3 DNA reads as TGCGCCAGCAGCCAAGATTGGGGATGGACTAGCGGGAAGAATGAGCAGTTCTTC. The encoded protein is CASSQDWGWTSGKNEQFF.

The chain joins TRBV4-3 to TRBJ2-2; TRBD2 aligns across 13 bases. This CDR3 is 18 amino acids long. Germline CDR1 LGHNA, CDR2 YSLEER. J lost 0 bases, V lost 0 bases, and 1 base had no gene match. The CDR3 is CASSQDTSGGANTGELFF. As DNA, the CDR3 is TGCGCCAGCAGCCAAGATACTAGCGGGGGGGCGAACACCGGGGAGCTGTTTTTT.

In DNA, the CDR3 is TGTGCCATCAGTGAAGAGCGGGGGGGCGAGCAGTACTTC. This encodes CAISEERGGEQYF. V usage is TRBV10-3 and J usage is TRBJ2-7, with TRBD2 matching over 10 bases. CDR1 ENHRY and CDR2 SYGVKD come from the germline V gene. Unmatched junction bases numbered 2, after V lost 3 bases and J lost 6 bases. The CDR3 is made up of 13 amino acids.

This chain joins TRBV5-1 and TRBJ2-3; weak D call: TRBD1 (5 bases). Germline assignment: CDR1 SGHRS and CDR2 YFSETQ. Deletions cut 4 bases from V and 3 bases from J, with 12 bases between. The CDR3 sequence is 14 residues long. The CDR3 loop reads CASSGRALTDTQYF. In nucleotides, the CDR3 is TGCGCCAGCAGCGGCAGGGCCTTGACAGATACGCAGTATTTT.

The rearrangement joins TRBV28 to TRBJ1-4; a weak D match, TRBD1 (5 bases). Germline lookup yields CDR1 MDHEN and CDR2 SYDVKM. V gave up 6 bases and J gave up 8 bases, with 19 bases separating them. The CDR3 runs to 15 residues. The DNA for the CDR3 is TGTGCCAGCAGAAAACCGGGACTCCCCAGCGAAAAACTGTTTTTT. It translates to CASRKPGLPSEKLFF. Looking up the rest from reference TRBV28 and TRBJ1-4 gives the full variable domain: DVKVTQSSRYLVKRTGEKVFLECVQDMDHENMFWYRQDPGLGLRLIYFSYDVKMKEKGDIPEGYSVSREKKERFSLILESASTNQTSMYLCASRKPGLPSEKLFFGSGTQLSVL.

The J gene is TRBJ2-5, the V gene TRBV13; D may be TRBD2 (6 bases). V was shortened by 5 bases and J by 0 bases, with 10 bases between the two germline ends. Germline lookup yields CDR1 PRHDT and CDR2 FYEKMQ (reference sequence). The CDR3 runs to 14 residues. The CDR3 DNA is TGTGCCAGCAGCCCAGCGGGTTACCAAGAGACCCAGTACTTC. Protein: CASSPAGYQETQYF.

The chain couples TRBV28 to TRBJ2-2; 9 bases are a match to TRBD2. CDR3 length: 15 residues. Germline V CDR1 and CDR2: MDHEN, SYDVKM. J gave up 5 bases and V 6 bases, and 7 bases lay outside the gene matches. The CDR3 DNA is TGTGCCAGCAGACCCAGCGGGAGGTTGACCGGGGAGCTGTTTTTT. Its protein is CASRPSGRLTGELFF.

The rearrangement links TRBV27 to TRBJ2-3; TRBD2 agrees at 11 bases. The V and J ends lost 2 bases and 10 bases, in that order; junction bases with no gene match: 5. Germline V gene data show CDR1 as MNHEY and CDR2 as SMNVEV (reference sequence). The CDR3 contains 14 residues. CDR3 DNA: TGTGCCAGCAGTTTAGGGACTAGCGGTAGTGCGCAGTATTTT. Protein product: CASSLGTSGSAQYF.

The V gene is TRBV9, the J gene TRBJ2-5; 11 bases map to TRBD1. Germline V gives CDR1 SGDLS, CDR2 YYNGEE. The J segment lost 5 bases and the V segment lost 3 bases, leaving 6 bases of the junction unmatched. The CDR3 consists of 15 residues. The CDR3 DNA reads TGTGCCAGCAGCGCACGGACAGGGGGCAGCGAGACCCAGTACTTC. The encoded protein is CASSARTGGSETQYF.

The chain carries TRBV20-1 and TRBJ2-1; D is ambiguous. V was trimmed by 5 bases and J by 4 bases, leaving 6 bases between them. The CDR3 contains 11 residues. Germline V gives CDR1 DFQATT, CDR2 SNEGSKA (reference sequence). The CDR3 DNA is TGCAGTGCTCATCTATACAATGAGCAGTTCTTC. Translating it yields CSAHLYNEQFF.

The CDR3, as DNA: TGTGCCAGCAGCTTAGGAGTCGGGCAGGGCGGTATAGGGCAGTACTTC. It specifies CASSLGVGQGGIGQYF. This chain uses TRBV5-6 with TRBJ2-7, with a weak D call TRBD1 (5 bases). The CDR3 runs to 16 residues. Germline V lookup: CDR1 SGHDT, CDR2 YYEEEE. V was cut by 2 bases and J by 9 bases, with 24 bases left in between.

The chain uses TRBV19 and TRBJ1-5; 7 bases are a match to TRBD1. CDR1 is LNHDA and CDR2 is SQIVND in the germline V gene (reference sequence). Losses at the gene ends were 6 bases for V and 7 bases for J; bases not matched to a gene: 9. This CDR3 is built from 14 residues. The DNA of the CDR3 is TGTGCCAGTAGCAGACCAGGGGGAAGGCAGCCCCAGCATTTT. Residues: CASSRPGGRQPQHF.

This chain uses TRBV15 with TRBJ2-1; TRBD1 matches 9 bases. The CDR3 has 14 amino acids. Germline CDR1 LNHNV, CDR2 YYDKDF (reference sequence). With 5 bases clipped from V and 15 bases from J, the junction kept 14 bases outside the gene matches. This CDR3 is CATSRSQGTGFLFF. CDR3 sequence (DNA): TGTGCCACCAGCCGCTCTCAGGGGACAGGGTTTCTGTTCTTC.

This chain links TRBV28 with TRBJ2-7; D unclear. This CDR3 has 12 residues. Trimming took off 6 bases at V and 2 bases at J, with 8 bases between the two ends. Germline lookup yields CDR1 MDHEN and CDR2 SYDVKM. CDR3 sequence (DNA): TGTGCCAGCAGCCTTAGAACCTACGAGCAGTACTTC. This gives the protein CASSLRTYEQYF.

The chain uses TRBV9 and TRBJ2-7, with a tentative D call TRBD2 (6 bases). This CDR3 region has 14 residues. Germline V gene sequence: CDR1 SGDLS, CDR2 YYNGEE. Trimming left V 3 bases short and J 2 bases short, with 12 bases between. The CDR3 DNA follows: TGTGCCAGCAGCGAGGGACTTTTCACCTACGAGCAGTACTTC. Translation gives CASSEGLFTYEQYF.

This clone was observed once. Compared with germline, one end of the junction differs, possibly owing to a read error. The V call is TRBV6-5, the J call TRBJ1-5; 7 bases line up with TRBD1. The germline V gene encodes CDR1 MNHEY and CDR2 SVGAGI. CDR3 length: 14 amino acids. The CDR3 bases are TGTGCCAGCACTTACCGACAGGGAAGACAGCCCCAGCATTTT. Protein product: CASTYRQGRQPQHF.

The chain is built from TRBV13 and TRBJ1-2, with 9 bases matching TRBD1. The germline V gene has CDR1 PRHDT and CDR2 FYEKMQ (reference sequence). V shed 10 bases and J 0 bases; nucleotides not matched to a gene: 15. The CDR3 spans 17 residues. The chain's CDR3 is CATPTHRGRGTNYGYTF. The CDR3 bases are TGTGCCACACCGACACACAGGGGGCGGGGTACTAACTATGGCTACACCTTC.

The chain links TRBV4-2 to TRBJ2-1; D may be TRBD2 (6 bases). This CDR3 is 14 amino acids long. The germline V and J ends were trimmed by 1 base and 6 bases, with 10 bases remaining between them. Looked up from germline, CDR1 is LGHNA and CDR2 is YNFKEQ. CDR3 sequence: CASSQGPGVNEQFF. The CDR3 bases are TGTGCCAGCAGCCAAGGGCCGGGGGTCAATGAGCAGTTCTTC.

The chain uses TRBV10-2 and TRBJ2-7; 9 positions match TRBD1. This CDR3 contains 15 residues. Germline trimming cut 3 bases from V and 4 bases from J; bases unmatched to any gene: 7. Per the germline V gene, CDR1 is WSHSY and CDR2 is SAAADI. The DNA of the CDR3 is TGCGCCAGCAGTGAACCGGGACAGGGACAGTACGAGCAGTACTTC. It translates to CASSEPGQGQYEQYF.

The genes are TRBV4-1 and TRBJ2-3, with 10 bases identical to TRBD2. The CDR3 is 16 amino acids. V was clipped by 4 bases and J by 2 bases; unmatched bases: 6. The germline CDR1 and CDR2 sequences are MGHRA and YSYEKL. The CDR3 coding sequence is TGCGCCAGCAGCCGAGCCGGGACTAGCGCCACAGATACGCAGTATTTT. As protein: CASSRAGTSATDTQYF.

This clone rates as medium-sized. J is TRBJ1-1 and V is TRBV29-1; 8 bases match TRBD1. V lost 7 bases, J lost 0 bases, and 4 bases stayed unmatched. CDR1 SQVTM and CDR2 ANQGSEA come from the germline V gene. This CDR3 is built from 13 residues. The CDR3 coding sequence is TGCAGCGCCACGGACAGGGTGAACACTGAAGCTTTCTTT. Translation gives CSATDRVNTEAFF.

V and J are TRBV4-2 and TRBJ2-2, with D maybe TRBD2 (6 bases). V shed 1 base and J shed 6 bases, with 15 bases lying between them. The CDR3 has 16 residues. Germline CDR1 is LGHNA and CDR2 is YNFKEQ. The CDR3 sequence: CASSQVAPGASGELFF. In DNA form, the CDR3 reads TGTGCCAGCAGCCAAGTCGCCCCGGGAGCCTCCGGGGAGCTGTTTTTT.

V is TRBV7-9 and J is TRBJ2-2; TRBD1 aligns across 7 bases. This CDR3 region has 15 residues. V shed 5 bases, J shed 1 base, and the junction held 4 bases outside the gene matches. CDR1 is SEHNR and CDR2 is FQNEAQ in the germline V gene (reference sequence). CDR3 region: CASSPGTENTGELFF. The CDR3 DNA reads as TGTGCCAGCAGCCCCGGGACAGAGAACACCGGGGAGCTGTTTTTT.

The chain employs TRBV9 and TRBJ2-5; 9 nucleotides align to TRBD2. This CDR3 has 17 residues. Germline values: CDR1 SGDLS, CDR2 YYNGEE. Unmatched junction bases numbered 8, after V lost 0 bases and J lost 2 bases. For the CDR3, the DNA is TGTGCCAGCAGCGTAGGCGGTAGCGGGAGTGGGCAAGAGACCCAGTACTTC. It codes for CASSVGGSGSGQETQYF.

By share of the sample, this clone is large. The rearrangement joins TRBV7-8 to TRBJ1-5; tentative D call: TRBD1 (6 bases). There are 16 residues in the CDR3. V was clipped by 3 bases and J by 0 bases, with 12 bases between them. Per the germline V gene, CDR1 is SGHVS and CDR2 is FQNEAQ. The CDR3 region is CASSFQQGHSNQPQHF. For the CDR3, the DNA is TGTGCCAGCAGCTTTCAACAGGGACATAGCAATCAGCCCCAGCATTTT.